This T cell receptor beta chain was obtained from a study of blood T cells in healthy people across ages. Combining a sample-barcoded 5' primer with a J-beta primer mix, a second PCR ran for roughly 6 to 12 cycles. TCRdb independently ran MiXCR on the 5' RACE reads; one entry per CDR3 protein. The sample has about a million distinct CDR3 sequences; 48% are singletons. In the case of this clonotype: Its antigen remains unidentified.

Germline V lookup: CDR1 LNHNV, CDR2 YYDKDF (reference sequence). The CDR3 is 13 amino acids. The study's findings and limits: Estimates based on one million T cells were treated as lower bounds.

The genes are TRBV15 and TRBJ2-5; 8 positions match TRBD1. The J call may be wrong; the DNA end is better matched by TRBJ2-7. The sequence came from a man aged 30-40 years in good health. Material: blood. The DNA of the CDR3 is TGTGCCACCAGCGGACAGGGACCTCACGAGCAGTACTTC. It translates to CATSGQGPHEQYF.